The 25 T cell receptor beta chains below all came from one sample that was sequenced in a study of blood T cell repertoires in COVID-19. Libraries were prepared by immunoSEQ multiplex PCR; TCRdb keeps only in-frame clonotypes and omits some of them. The sample shows about 160,000 clones, roughly 80% of them seen only once. Sequenced: peripheral blood. Receptor source: a man aged 55 to 70 with acute or convalescent COVID-19.

This clone was seen only a few times. V gene TRBV19 combines with J gene TRBJ2-2, with D perhaps matching TRBD2 (5 bases). Trimming took off 3 bases at V and 2 bases at J, with 16 bases between the two ends. CDR1 and CDR2 from the germline V gene are LNHDA and SQIVND (reference sequence). The CDR3 is 17 residues long. The CDR3 nucleotides are TGTGCCAGTAGTATGTTTGCTAGCTTGGACAACACCGGGGAGCTGTTTTTT. Protein sequence: CASSMFASLDNTGELFF.

The chain recombines TRBV5-1 with TRBJ2-1, with unresolved D. V was shortened by 6 bases and J by 0 bases, with 10 bases between the two germline ends. The CDR3 runs 14 residues. Germline CDR1 and CDR2: SGHRS and YFSETQ. Here the CDR3 reads CASKTQSSYNEQFF. In DNA form, the CDR3 reads TGCGCCAGCAAGACACAGAGCTCCTACAATGAGCAGTTCTTC.

The V and J genes are TRBV2 and TRBJ2-1, with 8 bases that match TRBD1. Germline trimming cut 3 bases from V and 7 bases from J; bases unmatched to any gene: 5. This CDR3 contains 14 residues. Germline V CDR1 and CDR2: SNHLY, FYNNEI. CDR3 region: CASSDQGAINEQFF. As DNA, the CDR3 is TGTGCCAGCAGTGACCAGGGGGCAATAAATGAGCAGTTCTTC.

The J gene is TRBJ2-7, the V gene TRBV2; TRBD1 might be the D (6 bases). CDR1 is SNHLY and CDR2 is FYNNEI in the germline V gene. Trimming stripped 0 bases from V and 3 bases from J, with 9 bases between. The CDR3 has 14 residues. CDR3 protein: CASSEAAGDYEQYF. The CDR3 region has the DNA TGTGCCAGCAGTGAAGCGGCAGGGGACTACGAGCAGTACTTC. Together with reference TRBV2 and TRBJ2-7, the CDR3 gives the full variable domain: EPEVTQTPSHQVTQMGQEVILRCVPISNHLYFYWYRQILGQKVEFLVSFYNNEISEKSEIFDDQFSVERPDGSNFTLKIRSTKLEDSAMYFCASSEAAGDYEQYFGPGTRLTVT.

The chain employs TRBV7-6 and TRBJ2-5; D is unresolved. CDR3 size: 16 residues. Trimming removed 8 bases from V and 1 base from J, with 20 bases in between. CDR1 and CDR2 (germline): SGHVS, FNYEAQ. The CDR3 sequence: CASGESLDDFQETQYF. The CDR3 coding sequence is TGTGCCAGCGGTGAAAGCCTAGACGATTTCCAAGAGACCCAGTACTTC.

The rearrangement joins TRBV24-1 to TRBJ1-5; D ambiguous. Between the trimmed V and J ends, which lost 5 bases and 0 bases, there was a span of 4 bases. The CDR3 is made up of 13 amino acids. CDR1 and CDR2 (germline): KGHDR, SFDVKD. Here the CDR3 DNA reads TGTGCCACCAGTGTAGATAGCAATCAGCCCCAGCATTTT. The encoded protein is CATSVDSNQPQHF.

The rearrangement joins TRBV7-9 to TRBJ2-2; no definite D call. V was shortened by 6 bases and J by 6 bases, with 17 bases between the two germline ends. The length of the CDR3 is 15 residues. CDR1 is SEHNR and CDR2 is FQNEAQ in the germline V gene (reference sequence). DNA for the CDR3: TGTGCCAGCAGTCCAGACAACCCTCTGGCCGGGGAGCTGTTTTTT. Protein sequence: CASSPDNPLAGELFF.

The rearrangement uses TRBV10-3 and TRBJ2-1; 11 nucleotides line up with TRBD2. V lost 7 bases and J lost 5; bases outside the gene matches: 4. This CDR3 is 14 amino acids long. Germline values: CDR1 ENHRY, CDR2 SYGVKD. CDR3 sequence (DNA): TGTGCCATCAAAACTAGCGGGGGAAACAATGAGCAGTTCTTC. Encoded protein: CAIKTSGGNNEQFF.

This clone was counted only a few times. The chain carries TRBV18 and TRBJ1-5; D is perhaps TRBD1 (6 bases). V shed 5 bases and J shed 2 bases, with 10 bases lying between them. The CDR3 is made up of 14 amino acids. Germline V CDR1 and CDR2: KGHSH, LQKENI. The CDR3 DNA follows: TGTGCCAGCTCAACCCGACAGGGCAATCAGCCCCAGCATTTT. It specifies CASSTRQGNQPQHF.

This clone was counted only a few times. V usage is TRBV9 and J usage is TRBJ2-3; 8 bases line up with TRBD2. This CDR3 region has 15 residues. Germline lookup yields CDR1 SGDLS and CDR2 YYNGEE. Trimming removed 2 bases from V and 2 bases from J; junction bases left unmatched: 4. This chain's CDR3 is CASSVGLDDTDTQYF. The CDR3 nucleotides read TGTGCCAGCAGCGTGGGACTAGACGACACAGATACGCAGTATTTT.

V usage is TRBV12-5 and J usage is TRBJ1-1; 8 positions match TRBD1. Germline V gives CDR1 LGHNT, CDR2 FRNRAP. The trim removed 1 base at V and 4 bases at J, leaving 2 bases unmatched. This CDR3 region has 14 residues. The CDR3: CASGLGTGTTEAFF. The CDR3 region has the DNA TGTGCTAGTGGTTTGGGGACAGGGACCACTGAAGCTTTCTTT. Full variable domain (rest looked up from reference TRBV12-5 and TRBJ1-1): DARVTQTPRHKVTEMGQEVTMRCQPILGHNTVFWYRQTMMQGLELLAYFRNRAPLDDSGMPKDRFSAEMPDATLATLKIQPSEPRDSAVYFCASGLGTGTTEAFFGQGTRLTVV.

V and J are TRBV6-1 and TRBJ2-7; 8 bases fit TRBD2. CDR3 length: 15 amino acids. Germline CDR1 and CDR2: MNHNS and SASEGT. Trimming took 2 bases from V and 2 from J; bases not matched to a gene: 5. This CDR3 reads CASSELAGHTYEQYF. In DNA, the CDR3 is TGTGCCAGCAGTGAACTAGCGGGTCATACCTACGAGCAGTACTTC.

The gene calls are TRBV25-1 and TRBJ1-2; D is uncertain. The germline V gene has CDR1 MGHDK and CDR2 SYGVNS. There are 13 residues in the CDR3. Trimming pared 3 bases from V and 8 bases from J, leaving 13 bases between. The chain's CDR3 is CASSDSARVGYTF. CDR3 nucleotide sequence: TGTGCCAGCAGTGACTCCGCTCGGGTCGGCTACACCTTC.

The chain carries TRBV27 and TRBJ2-3, with TRBD1 matching 8 bases. CDR1 is MNHEY and CDR2 is SMNVEV in the germline V gene (reference sequence). There are 16 residues in the CDR3. The V and J ends lost 3 bases and 2 bases, in that order; junction bases with no gene match: 7. Written as DNA, the CDR3 is TGTGCCAGCAGTTTGTCCGGGACAGGCTACACAGATACGCAGTATTTT. Protein sequence: CASSLSGTGYTDTQYF.

This sequence joins TRBV4-1 and TRBJ2-7; 11 positions agree with TRBD1. After removal of 4 bases from V and 1 base from J, the junction contained 3 bases not matched to a gene. CDR1 and CDR2 from the germline V gene are MGHRA and YSYEKL. The CDR3 covers 15 residues. CDR3 protein: CASSPGTGGSYEQYF. The CDR3 DNA is TGCGCCAGCAGCCCAGGGACAGGGGGTTCCTACGAGCAGTACTTC.

This clone has only a few counts. The rearrangement uses TRBV6-5 and TRBJ1-5; perhaps TRBD1 as D (6 bases). The CDR3 covers 15 residues. CDR1 and CDR2 (germline): MNHEY, SVGAGI. Trimming pared 5 bases from V and 4 bases from J, leaving 15 bases between. The CDR3 spells CASSNNGGENQPQHF. The CDR3 DNA reads as TGTGCCAGCAGTAATAATGGGGGCGAGAATCAGCCCCAGCATTTT.

This chain joins TRBV18 and TRBJ1-3; TRBD1 might be the D (5 bases). Between the trimmed V and J ends, which lost 3 bases and 0 bases, there was a span of 9 bases. This CDR3 has 15 residues. The germline CDR1 and CDR2 sequences are KGHSH and LQKENI. This CDR3 is CASSPGGTSGNTIYF. CDR3 sequence (DNA): TGTGCCAGCTCACCGGGGGGAACCTCTGGAAACACCATATATTTT.

CDR3 nucleotide sequence: TGTGCCAGCAGCCCCTGGACGGGGGGAGATACGCAGTATTTT. Its protein is CASSPWTGGDTQYF. The V gene is TRBV11-2, the J gene TRBJ2-3, with 7 bases that match TRBD2. Germline CDR1 SGHAT, CDR2 FQNNGV. V shed 5 bases, J shed 5 bases, and the junction held 7 bases outside the gene matches. The CDR3 consists of 14 residues.

The genes are TRBV20-1 and TRBJ2-7, with 7 bases fitting TRBD1. This CDR3 contains 11 residues. The V and J ends lost 3 bases and 7 bases, in that order; junction bases with no gene match: 3. Germline V gene data show CDR1 as DFQATT and CDR2 as SNEGSKA (reference sequence). CDR3 region: CSARVTGEQYF. The CDR3 DNA reads TGCAGTGCTAGGGTGACAGGGGAGCAGTACTTC.

The V call is TRBV11-3, the J call TRBJ2-3; D gene ambiguous. V was pared by 5 bases and J by 2 bases, with 11 bases between. In germline, CDR1 is SGHNT, CDR2 YENEEA. This CDR3 comprises 14 residues. The CDR3 loop reads CASSPRHNTDTQYF. DNA of the CDR3: TGTGCCAGCAGCCCGCGACACAACACAGATACGCAGTATTTT.

The chain combines TRBV6-6 with TRBJ1-5; 7 nucleotides line up with TRBD1. V dropped 4 bases and J dropped 5; count of bases not matched to a gene: 11. Germline V CDR1 and CDR2: MNHNY, SVGAGI (reference sequence). The CDR3 contains 16 residues. This CDR3 reads CASSSPPAGGHQPQHF. In DNA, the CDR3 is TGTGCCAGCAGTTCCCCTCCGGCAGGGGGACATCAGCCCCAGCATTTT.

The J gene is TRBJ1-1, the V gene TRBV28, with 7 bases lining up with TRBD1. The V gene end was trimmed by 5 bases and the J gene end by 1 base; junction bases not matched to a gene: 13. The CDR3 loop spans 17 amino acids. Germline assignment: CDR1 MDHEN and CDR2 SYDVKM. The chain's CDR3 is CASSPSRGQHWNTEAFF. The CDR3 DNA is TGTGCCAGCAGTCCATCCAGGGGACAGCATTGGAACACTGAAGCTTTCTTT. Full variable domain (outside the CDR3, taken from reference TRBV28 and TRBJ1-1): DVKVTQSSRYLVKRTGEKVFLECVQDMDHENMFWYRQDPGLGLRLIYFSYDVKMKEKGDIPEGYSVSREKKERFSLILESASTNQTSMYLCASSPSRGQHWNTEAFFGQGTRLTVV.

The chain employs TRBV29-1 and TRBJ2-7, with D unresolved. V was clipped by 3 bases and J by 1 base, with 7 bases between them. This CDR3 contains 12 residues. Per germline, CDR1 SQVTM and CDR2 ANQGSEA. CDR3 residues: CSVDTDSYEQYF. The DNA of the CDR3 is TGCAGCGTTGATACAGATTCCTACGAGCAGTACTTC.

The chain links TRBV27 to TRBJ1-4; TRBD1 matches 7 bases. The CDR3 runs to 14 residues. Per germline, CDR1 MNHEY and CDR2 SMNVEV (reference sequence). V was pared by 6 bases and J by 0 bases, with 1 base of the junction left unmatched. CDR3 protein: CASRDRTTNEKLFF. CDR3 coding DNA: TGTGCCAGCAGGGACAGGACAACTAATGAAAAACTGTTTTTT.

The CDR3 is CAWGQGETQYF. CDR3 sequence (DNA): TGTGCCTGGGGACAGGGGGAGACCCAGTACTTC. The chain joins TRBV30 to TRBJ2-5, with 9 bases that match TRBD1. The CDR3 is 11 amino acids. Per the germline V gene, CDR1 is GTSNPN and CDR2 is SVGIG (reference sequence). V dropped 5 bases and J dropped 5; count of bases not matched to a gene: 0.